This TCR beta chain was identified during a study of blood T cell repertoires in COVID-19. The ends were cut back, 4 bases at V and 5 bases at J, with 16 bases in the middle. CDR1 and CDR2 (germline): LGHDT, YNNKEL (reference sequence). This CDR3 is 15 amino acids long. The assay was immunoSEQ multiplex PCR, and TCRdb's table has in-frame clones only and misses some. The sample includes about 100,000 clones, approximately 90% seen only once; the top ten take approximately 2%. V gene TRBV3-1 (or the pseudogene TRBV3-2) combines with J gene TRBJ2-3, with TRBD1 as a possible D gene (6 bases). Source material: peripheral blood. The sequence derives from a man in his fifties or sixties with active COVID-19. CDR3 amino acids: CASSLENREIDTQYF. CDR3 coding DNA: TGTGCCAGCAGCCTTGAAAACAGGGAGATAGATACGCAGTATTTT.